Below are 21 T cell receptor beta chains sequenced from a single sample in a study of T cell responses to AZD1222 COVID-19 vaccine. Data came from immunoSEQ multiplex PCR; TCRdb stores just in-frame clones and leaves some out. Of about 120,000 clones in the sample, approximately 92% are singletons; the top ten hold approximately 3.1%. The material sequenced was peripheral blood, taken on day 0 of AZD1222 vaccination. These receptors were obtained from an adult in good health.

This clone was recorded once. The V and J genes are TRBV7-2 and TRBJ2-3, with 11 bases matching TRBD2. Germline V CDR1 and CDR2: SGHTA, FQGNSA. The ends lost 5 bases at V and 2 bases at J; junction bases unmatched: 9. The CDR3 consists of 17 residues. In DNA, the CDR3 is TGTGCCAGCAGCACATGGACTAGCGGGCCCCTCACAGATACGCAGTATTTT. It is translated as CASSTWTSGPLTDTQYF.

This chain connects TRBV11-1 to TRBJ2-5, with D possibly TRBD1 on 5 matching bases. Germline V gives CDR1 SGHAT, CDR2 FQDESV (reference sequence). Trimming left V 2 bases short and J 2 bases short, with 6 bases between. The CDR3 loop spans 13 amino acids. The CDR3 region is CASSLQGQETQYF. CDR3 DNA: TGTGCCAGCAGCTTACAGGGTCAAGAGACCCAGTACTTC.

The chain employs TRBV7-2 and TRBJ2-5, with TRBD2 matching over 7 bases. V trimming: 1 base; J trimming: 1 base; junction bases outside the gene matches: 3. From germline, CDR1 is SGHTA and CDR2 FQGNSA. The CDR3 is 15 amino acids. The CDR3 reads CASSLVGGIQETQYF. The CDR3 nucleotides read TGTGCCAGCAGCTTAGTGGGGGGGATCCAAGAGACCCAGTACTTC.

The chain employs TRBV7-9 and TRBJ2-7, with 7 bases lining up with TRBD2. V shed 5 bases and J 2 bases; nucleotides not matched to a gene: 9. This CDR3 has 15 residues. Germline lookup yields CDR1 SEHNR and CDR2 FQNEAQ (reference sequence). The CDR3 sequence is CASSPARGRAYEQYF. CDR3 sequence (DNA): TGTGCCAGCAGCCCAGCCCGGGGGAGGGCCTACGAGCAGTACTTC.

The CDR3: CASNPGGQGANVLTF. CDR3 DNA: TGTGCCAGTAACCCGGGGGGGCAAGGGGCCAACGTCCTGACTTTC. The chain employs TRBV19 and TRBJ2-6; 8 nucleotides match TRBD2. The CDR3 has 15 residues. V gave up 7 bases and J gave up 4 bases; unmatched junction bases: 6. The germline V gene encodes CDR1 LNHDA and CDR2 SQIVND (reference sequence).

Regarding this clone: The identical CDR3 is also encoded by other nucleotide sequences in the sample. The CDR3 nucleotides are TGCGCCAGCAGCTTGGTAGTCTCCTACGAGCAGTACTTC. Translation: CASSLVVSYEQYF. V is TRBV5-1 and J is TRBJ2-7; D is unclear. The CDR3 covers 13 residues. Germline CDR1 and CDR2: SGHRS and YFSETQ. V lost 0 bases and J lost 0, with 4 bases in between.

This clone was observed once. The chain couples TRBV27 to TRBJ1-2; D possibly corresponds to TRBD1 (6 bases). The germline V gene has CDR1 MNHEY and CDR2 SMNVEV (reference sequence). Between the trimmed V and J ends, which lost 0 bases and 4 bases, there was a span of 15 bases. The CDR3 is made up of 16 amino acids. The CDR3 region has the DNA TGTGCCAGCAGTTTATCCCCGGACAGACCGTTCTATGGCTACACCTTC. Amino acids: CASSLSPDRPFYGYTF.

The chain links TRBV12-5 to TRBJ2-1, with D perhaps matching TRBD2 (5 bases). Per the germline V gene, CDR1 is LGHNT and CDR2 is FRNRAP. The CDR3 is 14 residues long. The ends were cut back, 1 base at V and 7 bases at J, with 11 bases in the middle. CDR3 protein: CASGLAGTGNEQFF. The CDR3 DNA reads TGTGCTAGTGGTTTGGCAGGAACGGGAAATGAGCAGTTCTTC.

The chain joins TRBV2 to TRBJ1-1, with D uncertain. V shed 7 bases and J shed 0 bases, with 12 bases lying between them. CDR1 is SNHLY and CDR2 is FYNNEI in the germline V gene. The length of the CDR3 is 14 residues. The CDR3 DNA reads as TGTGCCAGCACGGGCGGCCCTTTGAACACTGAAGCTTTCTTT. The encoded protein is CASTGGPLNTEAFF.

The chain uses TRBV11-2 and TRBJ1-6; D gene unclear. V was pared by 5 bases and J by 8 bases, with 10 bases between. The CDR3 consists of 13 residues. Germline V gene lookup returns CDR1 SGHAT and CDR2 FQNNGV. Here the CDR3 DNA reads TGTGCCAGCAGCGCGCAAACTTATTCACCCCTCCACTTT. This translates into CASSAQTYSPLHF. The full variable domain, in which reference TRBV11-2 and TRBJ1-6 provide the parts outside the CDR3, is EAGVAQSPRYKIIEKRQSVAFWCNPISGHATLYWYQQILGQGPKLLIQFQNNGVVDDSQLPKDRFSAERLKGVDSTLKIQPAKLEDSAVYLCASSAQTYSPLHFGNGTRLTVT.

This clone turned up a few times. The chain couples TRBV3-1 (or the pseudogene TRBV3-2) to TRBJ1-1, with D hard to call. Germline V gene sequence: CDR1 LGHDT, CDR2 YNNKEL (reference sequence). With 3 bases removed from V and 0 bases from J, the gap between germline ends came to 17 bases. The CDR3 covers 17 residues. The CDR3 spells CASSHATFAYVNTEAFF. The CDR3, as DNA: TGTGCCAGCAGCCATGCGACATTCGCCTATGTGAACACTGAAGCTTTCTTT.

The chain employs TRBV7-2 and TRBJ2-7; tentatively, D is TRBD1 (6 bases). From germline, CDR1 is SGHTA and CDR2 FQGNSA. CDR3 size: 13 residues. Trimming pared 6 bases from V and 2 bases from J, leaving 11 bases between. As DNA, the CDR3 is TGTGCCAGCAGAGGGGACACAGCCTACGAGCAGTACTTC. Its protein is CASRGDTAYEQYF.

This clone was seen just once. The chain employs TRBV27 and TRBJ2-7, with 8 bases aligning to TRBD2. This CDR3 spans 16 amino acids. Germline CDR1 MNHEY, CDR2 SMNVEV (reference sequence). J gave up 5 bases and V 5 bases, and 14 bases lay outside the gene matches. In DNA, the CDR3 is TGTGCCAGCAGTGGAGTAGCGGGAACGTCTGGGCACGAGCAGTACTTC. This encodes CASSGVAGTSGHEQYF.

The chain recombines TRBV28 with TRBJ2-1, with D possibly matching TRBD1 (5 bases). The germline V gene encodes CDR1 MDHEN and CDR2 SYDVKM. The CDR3 totals 13 residues. The V end was cut by 7 bases, the J end by 12 bases, with 19 bases between. The chain's CDR3 is CASTTWGRYRQFF. The CDR3 region has the DNA TGTGCCAGCACGACCTGGGGCAGGTACAGGCAGTTCTTC.

The chain carries TRBV10-3 and TRBJ2-1; TRBD2 is a possible D gene (6 bases). The CDR3 totals 13 residues. Trimming removed 2 bases at V and 9 bases at J, with 11 bases between. Germline CDR1 and CDR2: ENHRY and SYGVKD. The CDR3 is CAISEGGVGEQFF. CDR3 bases: TGTGCCATCAGTGAGGGAGGGGTCGGTGAGCAGTTCTTC.

The V call is TRBV7-2, the J call TRBJ2-1; 8 positions agree with TRBD2. Germline loops: CDR1 SGHTA, CDR2 FQGNSA. CDR3 length: 16 amino acids. V was pared by 1 base and J by 0 bases, with 2 bases of the junction left unmatched. CDR3 sequence: CASSLVSGSSYNEQFF. In nucleotides, the CDR3 is TGTGCCAGCAGCTTAGTGAGCGGGAGCTCCTACAATGAGCAGTTCTTC.

CDR3 in DNA: TGTGCCAGCAGCGGCACAGGGGCAGGCTTAAGCACTGAAGCTTTCTTT. This sequence encodes CASSGTGAGLSTEAFF. The gene calls are TRBV5-4 and TRBJ1-1, with 7 bases fitting TRBD1. The germline CDR1 and CDR2 sequences are SGHNT and YYREEE (reference sequence). This CDR3 region has 16 residues. The V segment lost 4 bases and the J segment 4 bases; nucleotides outside the gene matches: 13.

This clone was detected a few times. The V gene is TRBV4-3, the J gene TRBJ1-3; no reliable D call. In germline, CDR1 is LGHNA, CDR2 YSLEER. Between the trimmed V and J ends, which lost 2 bases and 4 bases, there was a span of 6 bases. The CDR3 runs to 13 residues. The CDR3 here is CASSQQSGNTIYF. The CDR3 coding sequence is TGCGCCAGCAGCCAACAATCCGGAAACACCATATATTTT.

V and J are TRBV20-1 and TRBJ2-7; 8 positions agree with TRBD2. The CDR3 covers 14 residues. V was pared by 3 bases and J by 7 bases, with 11 bases of the junction left unmatched. From germline, CDR1 is DFQATT and CDR2 SNEGSKA (reference sequence). CDR3 bases: TGCAGTGCTAGTAATCTAGCGGGTTTTGGGGAGCAGTACTTC. The encoded protein is CSASNLAGFGEQYF.

In this sample, this clone turned up once. DNA of the CDR3: TGTGCCACCAGTGACCTTACAGGGGCCCTAAGCAATCAGCCCCAGCATTTT. It specifies CATSDLTGALSNQPQHF. The chain joins TRBV24-1 to TRBJ1-5; the match to TRBD1 covers 7 bases. Trimming at V came to 4 bases and at J to 1 base, leaving 9 bases not matched to a gene. The CDR3 is made up of 17 amino acids. Germline lookup yields CDR1 KGHDR and CDR2 SFDVKD.

The J gene is TRBJ2-7, the V gene TRBV21-1; TRBD1 was called by the table and not checked on the DNA. TRBV21-1 is tagged as a pseudogene. The CDR3 sequence is 16 residues long. CDR3 in amino acids: CASSKGDGQGPYEQYF. CDR3 in DNA: TGTGCCAGCAGCAAAGGGGACGGACAGGGTCCCTACGAGCAGTACTTC.